This T cell receptor (beta chain) stems from a study of graft-versus-host responses after intestinal transplantation. Background on the study: Among the recipients, transplants were multivisceral, liver-intestinal, or isolated intestinal. Once they had received anti-thymocyte globulin induction, all recipients took tacrolimus and steroids for about three years. Notes on the study in general: GvH clones appeared in recipient marrow, some first in ileum or blood.

The CDR3 is 13 residues long. The V and J ends lost 3 bases and 6 bases, in that order; junction bases with no gene match: 2. Looked up from germline, CDR1 is MNHEY and CDR2 is SMNVEV (reference sequence). Profiling relied on immunoSEQ multiplex PCR, and the TCRdb table lists in-frame clones only, not all of them. Here the sample spans 90,000 to 120,000 clones, approximately 90% being singletons. With respect to this clone: Its antigen is currently unknown.

The sequence was collected from a human donor who was the organ donor for an intestinal transplant. The sequenced sample was unstimulated CD4+ T cells sorted from spleen or lymph node cells, obtained before transplant. This chain connects TRBV27 to TRBJ1-5; 7 bases match TRBD1. CDR3 amino acids: CASSFRGPQPQHF. In nucleotides, the CDR3 is TGTGCCAGCAGTTTTAGGGGGCCTCAGCCCCAGCATTTT.